This T cell receptor beta chain was profiled in a study of CD8+CD57+ T cells in acquired aplastic anemia. Study background: The sorted CD4+ and CD8+ cells yielded an average approximately 3.3 ug of DNA. Findings and limits, study-wide: Significance was not reached for CD8+ Simpson's diversity between patients and controls.

This clonotype occurred a few times. Its antigen is still unknown. Genomic DNA constituted the template upon which TCR beta VDJ and CDR3 profiling was performed. TCRdb re-called the reads through MiXCR, storing one row per CDR3 protein. The repertoire has under 200,000 distinct CDR3 sequences, 45% to 55% of them found once; the top ten carry about 3%. The authors sequenced patients whose flow cytometry had shown CD8+CD57+ cell expansion. The CDR3 contains 13 residues. Germline loops: CDR1 LNHDA, CDR2 SQIVND (reference sequence). Losses at the gene ends were 9 bases for V and 8 bases for J; bases not matched to a gene: 8.

Sequenced: sorted CD4+, CD8+, or CD8+CD57+ T cells (not recorded which) from PBMCs. This TCR came from a human donor with aplastic anemia. The chain is built from TRBV19 and TRBJ1-2; 11 bases map to TRBD1. The CDR3 region is CASRDRGKWGYTF. The CDR3 region has the DNA TGTGCCAGCCGGGACAGGGGGAAGTGGGGCTACACCTTC.